The 25 T cell receptor beta chains below were found in one sample sequenced in a study of human T cells and chemical hapten exposure. TCRdb reprocessed the RACE reads with MiXCR, giving one entry per CDR3 protein. The sample has approximately 400,000 distinct CDR3 sequences, nearly 5% seen once. Time point given: patch test 1, 2 weeks after DPC sensitization. Treatment denoted: therapeutic diphenylcyclopropenone sensitization with weekly scalp DPC. Material: whole blood, obtained in connection with sensitization to the hapten diphenylcyclopropenone (DPC). The receptors originated from a woman in her forties or fifties with alopecia areata. Some clones in this sample may be carry-over from other donors' samples.

The chain carries TRBV7-8 and TRBJ2-3; possibly TRBD2 for D (6 bases). The CDR3 totals 15 residues. Trimming left V 3 bases short and J 3 bases short, with 13 bases between. Germline CDR1 is SGHVS and CDR2 is FQNEAQ. The CDR3 loop reads CASSFTAGPTDTQYF. CDR3 DNA sequence: TGTGCCAGCAGCTTCACAGCGGGCCCGACAGATACGCAGTATTTT.

This clonotype showed up many times. V and J are TRBV6-5 and TRBJ2-1; no firm D call. Germline-derived CDR1 and CDR2 are MNHEY and SVGAGI. The germline V and J ends were trimmed by 2 bases and 5 bases, with 1 base remaining between them. The CDR3 extends over 11 amino acids. CDR3 sequence: CASSYHNEQFF. CDR3 in DNA: TGTGCCAGCAGTTACCACAATGAGCAGTTCTTC.

This clonotype was seen ten or more times. The chain links TRBV5-1 to TRBJ2-3; TRBD1 is a possible D gene (6 bases). The CDR3 extends over 18 amino acids. Trimming pared 1 base from V and 0 bases from J, leaving 18 bases between. The germline V gene has CDR1 SGHRS and CDR2 YFSETQ. The CDR3 DNA reads as TGCGCCAGCAGCTTGTGGGACACTCAAGACCCTAGCACAGATACGCAGTATTTT. It encodes CASSLWDTQDPSTDTQYF.

This rearrangement joins TRBV20-1 to TRBJ1-1; the match to TRBD1 covers 7 bases. The V gene end was trimmed by 4 bases and the J gene end by 4 bases; junction bases not matched to a gene: 3. The CDR3 covers 12 residues. Germline CDR1 DFQATT, CDR2 SNEGSKA (reference sequence). CDR3 in DNA: TGCAGTGCTATCAGGGGGGGCACTGAAGCTTTCTTT. This codes for CSAIRGGTEAFF.

This clonotype was counted between two and nine times. The rearrangement joins TRBV28 to TRBJ2-7; TRBD2 matches at 7 bases. This CDR3 contains 14 residues. Germline values: CDR1 MDHEN, CDR2 SYDVKM. V dropped 3 bases and J dropped 0; count of bases not matched to a gene: 2. CDR3 sequence reads: CASSFGRASYEQYF. The CDR3 DNA reads TGTGCCAGCAGTTTTGGGAGGGCCTCCTACGAGCAGTACTTC.

This clonotype was observed at least ten times. The gene calls are TRBV9 and TRBJ2-7, with 7 bases lining up with TRBD1. Germline V CDR1 and CDR2: SGDLS, YYNGEE. Unmatched junction bases numbered 9, after V lost 2 bases and J lost 4 bases. This CDR3 comprises 15 residues. CDR3 coding DNA: TGTGCCAGCAGCGTGAGCCCGGACAGGCAATACGAGCAGTACTTC. Residues: CASSVSPDRQYEQYF.

This clonotype was observed a handful of times. The gene calls are TRBV9 and TRBJ2-6; 7 positions agree with TRBD1. Germline lookup yields CDR1 SGDLS and CDR2 YYNGEE. The CDR3 runs 18 residues. V lost 2 bases, J lost 0 bases, and 8 bases stayed unmatched. The CDR3 reads CASSVSTGKSSGANVLTF. The CDR3 DNA reads TGTGCCAGCAGCGTCTCGACAGGGAAGTCCTCTGGGGCCAACGTCCTGACTTTC. The full variable domain, its missing parts supplied by reference TRBV9 and TRBJ2-6, is DSGVTQTPKHLITATGQRVTLRCSPRSGDLSVYWYQQSLDQGLQFLIQYYNGEERAKGNILERFSAQQFPDLHSELNLSSLELGDSALYFCASSVSTGKSSGANVLTFGAGSRLTVL.

This clonotype has at least ten counts. V usage is TRBV7-3 and J usage is TRBJ2-1, with 7 bases aligning to TRBD1. CDR1 and CDR2 from the germline V gene are SGHTA and FQGTGA. The CDR3 is made up of 13 amino acids. Trimming cost V 6 bases and J 5 bases; bases outside gene matches: 4. Here the CDR3 DNA reads TGTGCCAGCAGTATTGACAGGGACAATGAGCAGTTCTTC. Translated: CASSIDRDNEQFF.

This clonotype occurred many times. The CDR3 loop reads CASSQTASGTYEQYF. The CDR3 DNA follows: TGTGCCAGCAGCCAAACGGCTAGCGGAACCTACGAGCAGTACTTC. The V call is TRBV4-2, the J call TRBJ2-7; 7 nucleotides agree with TRBD2. V lost 2 bases and J lost 2; bases outside the gene matches: 6. This CDR3 region has 15 residues. Germline lookup yields CDR1 LGHNA and CDR2 YNFKEQ.

This clonotype was recorded many times. V gene TRBV4-1 combines with J gene TRBJ2-1; 11 bases are shared with TRBD2. CDR1 is MGHRA, CDR2 YSYEKL, per germline. This CDR3 comprises 16 residues. The V segment lost 2 bases and the J segment 7 bases; nucleotides outside the gene matches: 7. CDR3 protein: CASSQIPLAGVNEQFF. DNA for the CDR3: TGCGCCAGCAGCCAAATTCCACTAGCGGGAGTGAATGAGCAGTTCTTC.

CDR3 loop: CASSPGTDPIGQYF. Here the CDR3 DNA reads TGTGCCAGCAGTCCCGGGACCGATCCAATTGGCCAGTACTTC. V usage is TRBV28 and J usage is TRBJ2-5; the D gene could be TRBD1 or TRBD2 (5 bases each). The V and J ends lost 5 bases and 10 bases respectively, with 20 bases between them. Germline CDR1 MDHEN, CDR2 SYDVKM. CDR3 length: 14 residues. Together with reference TRBV28 and TRBJ2-5, the CDR3 gives the full variable domain: DVKVTQSSRYLVKRTGEKVFLECVQDMDHENMFWYRQDPGLGLRLIYFSYDVKMKEKGDIPEGYSVSREKKERFSLILESASTNQTSMYLCASSPGTDPIGQYFGPGTRLLVL.

This clonotype has a count of ten or more. The V gene is TRBV20-1, the J gene TRBJ1-2; 7 nucleotides match TRBD1. Losses at the gene ends were 6 bases for V and 7 bases for J; bases not matched to a gene: 8. This CDR3 is 12 amino acids long. Per the germline V gene, CDR1 is DFQATT and CDR2 is SNEGSKA (reference sequence). CDR3 DNA: TGCAGTGCCCAAAAGGGGGCACTTGGCTACACCTTC. This codes for CSAQKGALGYTF.

The V call is TRBV4-1, the J call TRBJ1-1, with D unclear. Trimming pared 5 bases from V and 4 bases from J, leaving 17 bases between. Germline lookup yields CDR1 MGHRA and CDR2 YSYEKL. This CDR3 region has 15 residues. For the CDR3, the DNA is TGCGCCAGCAGCTTCCCGACCGTAGTTGGCACTGAAGCTTTCTTT. Translating gives CASSFPTVVGTEAFF.

This clonotype occurred many times. The V and J genes are TRBV27 and TRBJ2-7; possibly TRBD1 for D (5 bases). This CDR3 has 15 amino acids. Per germline, CDR1 MNHEY and CDR2 SMNVEV (reference sequence). V gave up 5 bases and J gave up 2 bases, with 16 bases separating them. CDR3 amino acids: CASSPPRRTTYEQYF. CDR3 sequence (DNA): TGTGCCAGCAGTCCTCCCAGACGGACAACCTACGAGCAGTACTTC.

The table lists this clonotype with many counts. V and J are TRBV27 and TRBJ2-1, with a possible D match to TRBD2 (5 bases). Per the germline V gene, CDR1 is MNHEY and CDR2 is SMNVEV (reference sequence). There are 16 residues in the CDR3. V lost 6 bases, J lost 0 bases, and 15 bases lay in between. The CDR3 region is CASRQLPSGSYNEQFF. DNA of the CDR3: TGTGCCAGCAGACAACTTCCCAGCGGCTCCTACAATGAGCAGTTCTTC.

Only a few counts were recorded for this clonotype. The chain is built from TRBV14 and TRBJ1-6; D unresolved. Per the germline V gene, CDR1 is SGHDN and CDR2 is FVKESK. The CDR3 runs 14 residues. The V and J ends lost 2 bases and 7 bases respectively, with 9 bases between them. The CDR3, as DNA: TGTGCCAGCAGCCAAATCCCCAAAAATTCACCCCTCCACTTT. Its translation is CASSQIPKNSPLHF. The variable domain in full, completed from reference TRBV14 and TRBJ1-6, reads EAGVTQFPSHSVIEKGQTVTLRCDPISGHDNLYWYRRVMGKEIKFLLHFVKESKQDESGMPNNRFLAERTGGTYSTLKVQPAELEDSGVYFCASSQIPKNSPLHFGNGTRLTVT.

This clonotype came up many times. J is TRBJ1-4 and V is TRBV5-4; 7 nucleotides line up with TRBD1. V was clipped by 5 bases and J by 8 bases; unmatched bases: 6. The germline V gene has CDR1 SGHNT and CDR2 YYREEE (reference sequence). CDR3 length: 13 residues. The CDR3 reads CASSTGEEEKLFF. CDR3 DNA sequence: TGTGCCAGCAGTACAGGGGAGGAGGAAAAACTGTTTTTT.

This clonotype was detected ten times or more. The gene calls are TRBV10-3 and TRBJ1-4; TRBD1 matches at 11 bases. The length of the CDR3 is 17 residues. Germline V CDR1 and CDR2: ENHRY, SYGVKD. V lost 0 bases to trimming and J lost 8 bases; unmatched junction nucleotides: 8. The CDR3 nucleotides are TGTGCCATCAGTGAGTCGAAGGGACAGGGGGAGAGGGAAAAACTGTTTTTT. Amino acid sequence: CAISESKGQGEREKLFF.

In its sample, this clonotype was seen many times. The chain has TRBV29-1 and TRBJ2-7; D is uncertain. The CDR3 is 12 amino acids. CDR1 is SQVTM and CDR2 is ANQGSEA in the germline V gene. Trimming left V 3 bases short and J 1 base short, with 7 bases between. The chain's CDR3 is CSVEADSYEQYF. In DNA, the CDR3 is TGCAGCGTTGAGGCGGATTCCTACGAGCAGTACTTC.

Ten or more counts support this clonotype. The chain carries TRBV11-2 and TRBJ1-1; perhaps TRBD1 as D (5 bases). Trimming left V 6 bases short and J 5 bases short, with 19 bases between. CDR1 SGHAT and CDR2 FQNNGV come from the germline V gene. There are 15 residues in the CDR3. The CDR3 DNA follows: TGTGCCAGCAGTACCGGGACCTTACCGGGAACTGAAGCTTTCTTT. Protein product: CASSTGTLPGTEAFF.

This clonotype appeared many times. The chain recombines TRBV5-1 with TRBJ1-1; 8 bases fit TRBD1. The V segment lost 2 bases and the J segment 1 base; nucleotides outside the gene matches: 10. This CDR3 region has 17 residues. Germline V gives CDR1 SGHRS, CDR2 YFSETQ. The CDR3 DNA follows: TGCGCCAGCAGCTTCGACTCCTCAGGGGGCTGGAACACTGAAGCTTTCTTT. This translates into CASSFDSSGGWNTEAFF.

This clonotype has at least ten counts. The chain uses TRBV6-5 and TRBJ2-7, with D maybe TRBD1 (5 bases). The V gene's germline CDR1 is MNHEY and CDR2 SVGAGI. CDR3 size: 14 residues. V gave up 4 bases and J gave up 7 bases, with 17 bases separating them. CDR3 coding DNA: TGTGCCAGCAGTTTTAATTCCGTAGCAGGGGAGCAGTACTTC. It yields the protein CASSFNSVAGEQYF.

Ten or more counts support this clonotype. The chain combines TRBV21-1 with TRBJ1-2; the DNA was not compared with TRBD1, the D call given in the table. TRBV21-1 is termed a pseudogene. The CDR3 is made up of 16 amino acids. CDR3 region: CASTPSPTGGADGYTF. In nucleotides, the CDR3 is TGTGCCAGCACCCCAAGCCCGACAGGGGGCGCTGATGGCTACACCTTC.

V is TRBV13 and J is TRBJ1-2; 7 nucleotides align to TRBD1. Germline V gene lookup returns CDR1 PRHDT and CDR2 FYEKMQ (reference sequence). The CDR3 covers 12 residues. The ends lost 4 bases at V and 6 bases at J; junction bases unmatched: 2. CDR3 DNA: TGTGCCAGCAGCTCCGGACAGGATGGCTACACCTTC. Translating gives CASSSGQDGYTF.

This clonotype was observed a handful of times. The CDR3 protein is CASSPNAGGTQYF. The CDR3 nucleotides read TGTGCCAGCTCACCAAACGCGGGGGGGACCCAGTACTTC. The chain employs TRBV18 and TRBJ2-5; 8 bases are a match to TRBD2. The CDR3 has 13 amino acids. V lost 2 bases, J lost 7 bases, and 3 bases stayed unmatched. Germline CDR1 is KGHSH and CDR2 is LQKENI. Full variable domain (outside the CDR3, taken from reference TRBV18 and TRBJ2-5): NAGVMQNPRHLVRRRGQEARLRCSPMKGHSHVYWYRQLPEEGLKFMVYLQKENIIDESGMPKERFSAEFPKEGPSILRIQQVVRGDSAAYFCASSPNAGGTQYFGPGTRLLVL.